A selection of T cell receptor beta chains follows, all from one sample in a study of blood T cell repertoires in COVID-19. Profiled with immunoSEQ multiplex PCR; TCRdb holds only in-frame clones, not every one. The sample shows about 120,000 clones, roughly 91% of them seen only once. The source material was peripheral blood. These receptors all stem from a human donor with acute or convalescent COVID-19. The donor label of this sample is uncertain. Both conserved end residues are part of each CDR3. The order of the fields is V gene, CDR3 protein.

TRBV24-1 | CATSDPRTSGSRGQFF
TRBV3-1/TRBV3-2 | CASSPPGTNTGELFF
TRBV2 | CASMFRTQRTGELFF
TRBV19 | CASNPGTALNTGELFF
TRBV19 | CASSTRQGGNTGELFF
TRBV7-9 | CASSDNGRLAGHEQYF
TRBV18 | CASSPFRVSGKDTEAFF
TRBV27 | CASSRYQDGNSPLHF
TRBV2 | CASEIGQFSYEQYF
TRBV5-6 | CASRWTSGSLDEQFF
TRBV28 | CASSFELNTGELFF
TRBV19 | CASSTGDTSTNEKLFF
TRBV5-8 | CASSLAQRHSPLHF
TRBV19 | CASTFQGQGANNSPLHF
TRBV24-1 | CATSDLPPTSGFDTQYF
TRBV20-1 | CSALQGNEQYF
TRBV18 | CASSRAGNTGELFF
TRBV7-2 | CASSLVARGGTDTQYF